These T cell receptor beta chains were read from a single sample in a study of blood T cell repertoires in COVID-19. Data came from immunoSEQ multiplex PCR; TCRdb stores just in-frame clones and leaves some out. The sample carries 80,000 to 85,000 clones, 88% recorded once. Source material: peripheral blood. The origin of the receptors is a woman at least 80 years old with acute or convalescent COVID-19. The CDR3 runs from the conserved cysteine through the conserved F or W. D genes are given only for firm matches. Where a row states a size, it is once, few, many or the class of an expanded clone; other rows omit it.

d_gene	abundance	v_gene	j_gene	CDR3nt	CDR3aa
TRBD2	few	TRBV3-1/TRBV3-2	TRBJ2-7	TGTGCCAGCAGCGCGGCCAGGACTAGCTTCTCCGAGCAGTACTTC	CASSAARTSFSEQYF
TRBD2	.	TRBV5-1	TRBJ2-3	TGCGCCAGCAGCTTGTGGAGTCTAGCGGGGGCCCAACGCACAGATACGCAGTATTTT	CASSLWSLAGAQRTDTQYF
.	.	TRBV4-1	TRBJ2-6	TGCGCCAGCAGCCAAGATAAAGGAGCTGGGGCCAACGTCCTGACTTTC	CASSQDKGAGANVLTF
TRBD1	.	TRBV9	TRBJ1-1	TGTGCCAGCAGCGTAGGAGCAGGGGGCGCGGATGAAGCTTTCTTT	CASSVGAGGADEAFF
.	.	TRBV5-1	TRBJ1-3	TGCGCCAGCAGCCCGAGTAACTCTGGAAACACCATATATTTT	CASSPSNSGNTIYF
TRBD2	once	TRBV9	TRBJ2-1	TGTGCCAGCAGCGTACGGGCTAGCGGGATGGGCTCCTACAATGAGCAGTTCTTC	CASSVRASGMGSYNEQFF
.	.	TRBV6-5	TRBJ1-5	TGTGCCAGCACTCAGAAGTATAGCAATCAGCCCCAGCATTTT	CASTQKYSNQPQHF
TRBD1	.	TRBV19	TRBJ1-6	TGTGCCAGCGAAGGACAGGGTGGGTCACCCCTCCACTTT	CASEGQGGSPLHF
TRBD2	once	TRBV29-1	TRBJ2-1	TGCAGCGTTGGAACGGGAGGCTCCTACAATGAGCAGTTCTTC	CSVGTGGSYNEQFF
.	.	TRBV19	TRBJ1-1	TGTGCCAGTAGTACTTCCTCCACATCTGAAGCTGAAGCTTTCTTT	CASSTSSTSEAEAFF
.	few	TRBV7-3	TRBJ2-1	TGTGCCAGCAGCCCTGGGCTCTCAAGAGAGCAGTTCTTC	CASSPGLSREQFF
TRBD1	.	TRBV19	TRBJ1-6	TGTGCCAGTAGTCGACAGGGGGCGAGGTCTGGTTCACCCCTCCACTTT	CASSRQGARSGSPLHF
.	.	TRBV14	TRBJ2-7	TGTGCCAGCAGCCAAGGGTACCACGGGAACGAGCAGTACTTC	CASSQGYHGNEQYF
.	.	TRBV5-1	TRBJ1-1	TGCGCCAGCAGCTCCCCAGGGCTCACTGAAGCTTTCTTT	CASSSPGLTEAFF
.	.	TRBV7-9	TRBJ1-1	TGTGCCAGCAGCTTTACGGGGGGGAATTCCACTGAAGCTTTCTTT	CASSFTGGNSTEAFF
.	.	TRBV20-1	TRBJ2-4	TGCAGTGCTAGTGGGTTCAGGGGTGCCATTCAGTACTTC	CSASGFRGAIQYF
.	.	TRBV7-8	TRBJ1-1	TGTGCCAGCCGGGAAGACCAGAGGATGAACACTGAAGCTTTCTTT	CASREDQRMNTEAFF
.	.	TRBV6-2/TRBV6-3	TRBJ1-1	TGTGCCAGCAGTTACAGAGGACACCGACTAGATATTGCTGCTTTCTTT	CASSYRGHRLDIAAFF
.	.	TRBV28	TRBJ1-5	TGTGCCAGCAGTCCCTCAGGGGGCAATCAGCCCCAGCATTTT	CASSPSGGNQPQHF
TRBD1	.	TRBV3-1/TRBV3-2	TRBJ1-3	TGTGCCAGCAGCCGGGGACAGACTCTTTCTGGAAACACCATATATTTT	CASSRGQTLSGNTIYF
.	.	TRBV11-1	TRBJ2-5	TGTGCCAGCAGCTTAATGAGGGCACAAGAGACCCAGTACTTC	CASSLMRAQETQYF
.	.	TRBV5-4	TRBJ1-1	TGTGCCAGCAGCTTGTCGGGCAGCGGGACTGAAGCTTTCTTT	CASSLSGSGTEAFF
.	.	TRBV6-6	TRBJ2-2	.	CASSSSGLRGGELFF
TRBD2	.	TRBV6-5	TRBJ2-1	TGTGCCAGCAGTTACTCGTCTAGCGGGACGGCAAATGAGCAGTTCTTC	CASSYSSSGTANEQFF
TRBD1	.	TRBV5-1	TRBJ1-1	TGCGCCAGCAGCCAACCGGGACAGGTCAACACTGAAGCTTTCTTT	CASSQPGQVNTEAFF
.	once	TRBV3-1/TRBV3-2	TRBJ2-5	TGTGCCAGCAGCCAAGACCCCTTTCCGAGGGAGACCCAGTACTTC	CASSQDPFPRETQYF
TRBD1	.	TRBV19	TRBJ1-5	TGTGCCAGTAGCGCAGTACCGGGACAGGGGGCGCGAATCAGCAATCAGCCCCAGCATTTT	CASSAVPGQGARISNQPQHF
.	.	TRBV4-1	TRBJ1-3	TGCGCCAGCAGCCAAGACGCGAGGGGAGGGACTGGAAACACCATATATTTT	CASSQDARGGTGNTIYF
.	.	TRBV4-1	TRBJ2-7	TGCGCCAGCAGCCAATACTCGGGAGATCGGTACGAGCAGTACTTC	CASSQYSGDRYEQYF
TRBD1	few	TRBV19	TRBJ2-6	TGTGCCAGTAACCCGGGACAGCCGGGAATAGGGGGGGCCAACGTCCTGACTTTC	CASNPGQPGIGGANVLTF
.	.	TRBV7-3	TRBJ2-7	TGTGCCAGCCCAGACAGACCCTACGAGCAGTACTTC	CASPDRPYEQYF
TRBD1	once	TRBV11-2	TRBJ2-7	TGTGCCAGCAGCAACTGGGGACAGACATACGAGCAGTACTTC	CASSNWGQTYEQYF
TRBD2	.	TRBV5-1	TRBJ2-3	TGCGCCAGCAGCTTGGGCCCGAGTCTAGCGGGCACAGATACGCAGTATTTT	CASSLGPSLAGTDTQYF
TRBD1	.	TRBV28	TRBJ1-2	TGTGCCAGCAGCGAAACGGGACAGGGGGCCCGAGGTGGCTACACCTTC	CASSETGQGARGGYTF
TRBD1	.	TRBV19	TRBJ1-6	TGTGCCAGTAGCAGAGGGACAGGAGGAGGCTCACCCCTCCACTTT	CASSRGTGGGSPLHF
.	.	TRBV2	TRBJ2-2	TGTGCCAGCAGTGAAGACAGGGCTATCTACGGGGAGCTGTTTTTT	CASSEDRAIYGELFF
TRBD1	.	TRBV11-2	TRBJ1-1	TGTGCCAGCAGCCTCCAACAGGGGGCCGTCGCAGGGGAAGCTTTCTTT	CASSLQQGAVAGEAFF
TRBD1	.	TRBV6-2/TRBV6-3	TRBJ2-5	TGTGCCAGCAGTCACGGACAGGTTCAAGAGACCCAGTACTTC	CASSHGQVQETQYF
TRBD1	.	TRBV29-1	TRBJ2-7	TGCAGCGCTGGTGGACAGGGGGGGGTGCAGTACTTC	CSAGGQGGVQYF
TRBD2	.	TRBV6-5	TRBJ2-7	TGTGCCAGCAGCGTAGCGGGGGGGAAGACCTACGAGCAGTACTTC	CASSVAGGKTYEQYF
TRBD2	.	TRBV5-1	TRBJ2-3	TGCGCCAGCAGGACGCGGGGACTAGCGGACACAGATACGCAGTATTTT	CASRTRGLADTDTQYF
.	.	TRBV7-2	TRBJ2-3	TGTGCCAGCAGCTTAGTGGCTACGCAGTATTTT	CASSLVATQYF
.	.	TRBV7-9	TRBJ2-7	TGTGCCAGCAGCTCACGGACAGACCGGAATGGGGAGCAGTACTTC	CASSSRTDRNGEQYF
.	.	TRBV28	TRBJ1-5	TGTGCCAGCAGGGATAGGAGTCAGCCCCAGCATTTT	CASRDRSQPQHF
.	.	TRBV19	TRBJ2-3	TGTGCCAGTAGTCCCAGGGTGACAACAGATACGCAGTATTTT	CASSPRVTTDTQYF
TRBD2	few	TRBV7-8	TRBJ2-5	TGTGCCAGCAGATTTAGACTAGCGGGAGACGAGACCCAGTACTTC	CASRFRLAGDETQYF
TRBD1	.	TRBV14	TRBJ2-3	TGTGCCAGCAGCCAAGATATTGGACAGGGGAGCACAGATACGCAGTATTTT	CASSQDIGQGSTDTQYF
TRBD1	once	TRBV28	TRBJ2-1	TGTGCCAGCAGTTTGACAGGGGGGGGATTTCATGAGCAGTTCTTC	CASSLTGGGFHEQFF